Shown below are 24 T cell receptor beta chains from a single sample sequenced in a study of cytomegalovirus exposure and HLA in healthy donors. Vbeta (60) and Jbeta (13) primers were used in the PCR. Only in-frame clones appear in the TCRdb table, and some are missing; sequencing was by immunoSEQ multiplex PCR. This sample has 200,000 or so clones, with 87% found just once. The sequencing sample was made of PBMCs. The receptors derive from a man in his thirties or forties in good health and CMV-seronegative.

The V gene is TRBV4-3, the J gene TRBJ2-5; weak D call: TRBD2 (7 bases). Trimming left V 4 bases short and J 4 bases short, with 22 bases between. Per the germline V gene, CDR1 is LGHNA and CDR2 is YSLEER. The CDR3 is 17 residues long. The CDR3 protein is CASSLGGGGAEGETQYF. The CDR3 nucleotides read TGCGCCAGCAGCCTCGGGGGAGGGGGGGCCGAAGGAGAGACCCAGTACTTC.

Turning to this clone: The junction departs from germline at one end; a sequencing error may be responsible. The rearrangement links TRBV5-4 to TRBJ2-6; TRBD1 aligns across 10 bases. Germline V gene sequence: CDR1 SGHNT, CDR2 YYREEE (reference sequence). The CDR3 runs 15 residues. The CDR3 DNA is TGTGCCAGTTCGGACAGGGGGAAGGGGGCCAACGGCCTGACTTTC. Translating gives CASSDRGKGANGLTF.

This clone was recorded once. This chain uses TRBV6-4 with TRBJ2-1, with TRBD2 as a possible D gene (5 bases). CDR1 is MRHNA, CDR2 SNTAGT, per germline. The CDR3 has 15 residues. The ends were cut back, 2 bases at V and 0 bases at J, with 8 bases in the middle. DNA of the CDR3: TGTGCCAGCAGTGACGAAGGGAGCTCCTACAATGAGCAGTTCTTC. This gives the protein CASSDEGSSYNEQFF.

V gene TRBV4-1 combines with J gene TRBJ2-1, with D hard to call. The CDR3 length is 13 residues. The germline V gene has CDR1 MGHRA and CDR2 YSYEKL. Trimming stripped 1 base from V and 6 bases from J, with 7 bases between. The DNA of the CDR3 is TGCGCCAGCAGCCAAGTGACGGGCAATGAGCAGTTCTTC. This gives the protein CASSQVTGNEQFF.

The chain employs TRBV5-4 and TRBJ2-1, with 9 positions matching TRBD2. The CDR3 contains 16 residues. V trimming: 2 bases; J trimming: 9 bases; junction bases outside the gene matches: 12. Per the germline V gene, CDR1 is SGHNT and CDR2 is YYREEE (reference sequence). Here the CDR3 reads CASSFPGRGGRSEQFF. The DNA for the CDR3 is TGTGCCAGCAGCTTCCCCGGGCGGGGGGGTCGGAGTGAGCAGTTCTTC.

CDR3 residues: CASSQGGNRSPLHF. The CDR3 DNA is TGTGCCAGCAGTCAAGGGGGCAATCGGTCACCCCTCCACTTT. The chain recombines TRBV6-5 with TRBJ1-6; 7 bases agree with TRBD1. Unmatched junction bases numbered 8, after V lost 5 bases and J lost 10 bases. The CDR3 has 14 residues. CDR1 is MNHEY, CDR2 SVGAGI, per germline.

The sample holds a few counts of this clone. The V call is TRBV5-1, the J call TRBJ2-5; maybe TRBD1 (5 bases). The CDR3 spans 17 residues. V lost 2 bases to trimming and J lost 0 bases, with 17 bases between them. Germline V gives CDR1 SGHRS, CDR2 YFSETQ. The CDR3 spells CASSFWRSGWDQETQYF. CDR3 bases: TGCGCCAGCAGCTTCTGGCGGTCAGGGTGGGACCAAGAGACCCAGTACTTC. Filled out from reference TRBV5-1 and TRBJ2-5, the complete variable domain reads KAGVTQTPRYLIKTRGQQVTLSCSPISGHRSVSWYQQTPGQGLQFLFEYFSETQRNKGNFPGRFSGRQFSNSRSEMNVSTLELGDSALYLCASSFWRSGWDQETQYFGPGTRLLVL.

The J gene is TRBJ2-1, the V gene TRBV18; D is perhaps TRBD2 (5 bases). Germline V gene lookup returns CDR1 KGHSH and CDR2 LQKENI. The CDR3 loop spans 14 amino acids. Trimming stripped 2 bases from V and 6 bases from J, with 11 bases between. The CDR3 loop reads CASSPGSAPNEQFF. The CDR3 DNA follows: TGTGCCAGCTCACCAGGGAGCGCCCCCAATGAGCAGTTCTTC.

The chain employs TRBV5-1 and TRBJ2-1; D is unresolved. The CDR3 consists of 15 residues. V dropped 0 bases and J dropped 4 bases, with 11 bases sitting between them. The germline V gene encodes CDR1 SGHRS and CDR2 YFSETQ. The CDR3 here is CASSLGNSPYNEQFF. CDR3 nucleotide sequence: TGCGCCAGCAGCTTGGGGAACAGCCCATACAATGAGCAGTTCTTC.

DNA of the CDR3: TGTGCCAGCACCTACCTGAGACAGGTTAAAGAGACCCAGTACTTC. Translation: CASTYLRQVKETQYF. V usage is TRBV5-6 and J usage is TRBJ2-5; TRBD1 is a possible D gene (6 bases). Germline lookup yields CDR1 SGHDT and CDR2 YYEEEE. This CDR3 spans 15 amino acids. Trimming took 6 bases from V and 3 from J, leaving 18 bases between them. Combining the CDR3 with reference TRBV5-6 and TRBJ2-5 gives the whole variable domain DAGVTQSPTHLIKTRGQQVTLRCSPKSGHDTVSWYQQALGQGPQFIFQYYEEEERQRGNFPDRFSGHQFPNYSSELNVNALLLGDSALYLCASTYLRQVKETQYFGPGTRLLVL.

This rearrangement joins TRBV6-5 to TRBJ2-5; 7 positions agree with TRBD1. The assigned J gene may be wrong: the sequence end matches TRBJ2-7 better. Germline V lookup: CDR1 MNHEY, CDR2 SVGAGI. The CDR3 is made up of 14 amino acids. CDR3 amino acids: CASSRGQASYEQYF. CDR3 bases: TGTGCCAGCAGCCGTGGACAGGCCAGCTACGAGCAGTACTTC.

This clone was observed a single time. The chain links TRBV7-2 to TRBJ2-1; D possibly corresponds to TRBD2 (6 bases). Germline CDR1 reads SGHTA; CDR2 reads FQGNSA. The CDR3 is made up of 14 amino acids. V was cut by 5 bases and J by 6 bases, with 14 bases left in between. This CDR3 is CASSPQTRFNEQFF. The CDR3 coding sequence is TGTGCCAGCAGCCCCCAGACTAGATTCAATGAGCAGTTCTTC.

V usage is TRBV27 and J usage is TRBJ2-1; D possibly corresponds to TRBD2 (5 bases). Trimming took 4 bases from V and 2 from J, leaving 15 bases between them. Per the germline V gene, CDR1 is MNHEY and CDR2 is SMNVEV (reference sequence). The CDR3 is 16 residues long. CDR3: CASSSAIARTYNEQFF. CDR3 coding DNA: TGTGCCAGCAGTTCAGCAATAGCGAGGACCTACAATGAGCAGTTCTTC.

CDR3 sequence reads: CASSAALAGVETQYF. DNA of the CDR3: TGTGCCAGCAGCGCTGCTCTAGCGGGGGTGGAGACCCAGTACTTC. V usage is TRBV7-2 and J usage is TRBJ2-5, with TRBD2 matching 10 bases. The V gene's germline CDR1 is SGHTA and CDR2 FQGNSA. There are 15 residues in the CDR3. V shed 5 bases, J shed 5 bases, and the junction held 8 bases outside the gene matches.

The CDR3 is CASSESRDTRRRYEQYF. Here the CDR3 DNA reads TGCGCCAGCAGTGAGTCGAGGGACACACGCCGCAGATACGAGCAGTACTTC. The chain joins TRBV10-2 to TRBJ2-7; tentative D call: TRBD1 (6 bases). With 0 bases removed from V and 4 bases from J, the gap between germline ends came to 19 bases. This CDR3 has 17 amino acids. The V gene's germline CDR1 is WSHSY and CDR2 SAAADI.

The chain combines TRBV6-1 with TRBJ2-5; tentative D call: TRBD1 (6 bases). The length of the CDR3 is 12 residues. Trimming left V 2 bases short and J 7 bases short, with 8 bases between. CDR1 and CDR2 from the germline V gene are MNHNS and SASEGT. The CDR3 loop reads CASSELGGTQYF. CDR3 sequence (DNA): TGTGCCAGCAGTGAATTAGGGGGGACCCAGTACTTC.

The J gene is TRBJ2-5, the V gene TRBV5-1; the match to TRBD1 covers 7 bases. CDR1 SGHRS and CDR2 YFSETQ come from the germline V gene. The CDR3 contains 13 residues. J was trimmed by 9 bases and V by 4 bases; bases with no gene match: 9. The CDR3 reads CASSLTGDRAQYF. CDR3 sequence (DNA): TGCGCCAGCAGCCTTACAGGGGATAGGGCCCAGTACTTC.

V is TRBV28 and J is TRBJ1-1; the D is unclear. Germline V gene lookup returns CDR1 MDHEN and CDR2 SYDVKM. This CDR3 contains 14 residues. V was shortened by 7 bases and J by 0 bases, with 12 bases between the two germline ends. CDR3 sequence: CASNFAQLNTEAFF. The CDR3 nucleotides read TGTGCCAGCAATTTCGCTCAGTTGAACACTGAAGCTTTCTTT.

J is TRBJ1-3 and V is TRBV7-8, with D possibly being TRBD1 (5 bases). The CDR3 has 17 residues. The V gene's germline CDR1 is SGHVS and CDR2 FQNEAQ. V lost 1 base and J 4 bases, leaving 17 bases between the germline ends. The CDR3 DNA sequence: TGTGCCAGCAGCTTAGACACAGGTGGCTGGTTCGGAAACACCATATATTTT. Its translation: CASSLDTGGWFGNTIYF.

The J gene is TRBJ2-7, the V gene TRBV4-1; D is perhaps TRBD2 (6 bases). The CDR3 runs 15 residues. Trimming removed 3 bases at V and 5 bases at J, with 17 bases between. Per the germline V gene, CDR1 is MGHRA and CDR2 is YSYEKL. CDR3 amino acids: CASSHRRFPGDEQYF. The DNA of the CDR3 is TGCGCCAGCAGCCATCGTCGGTTCCCGGGGGACGAGCAGTACTTC.

The chain has TRBV5-1 and TRBJ2-7, with D perhaps matching TRBD2 (5 bases). Trimming took off 0 bases at V and 6 bases at J, with 13 bases between the two ends. CDR1 and CDR2 (germline): SGHRS, YFSETQ. This CDR3 comprises 14 residues. The CDR3 nucleotides are TGCGCCAGCAGCTTGGATCCCGAACGGGGCGAGCAGTACTTC. It encodes CASSLDPERGEQYF.

The rearrangement joins TRBV2 to TRBJ2-5; TRBD2 matches at 9 bases. J lost 0 bases, V lost 3 bases, and 8 bases had no gene match. CDR1 and CDR2 (germline): SNHLY, FYNNEI. This CDR3 region has 17 residues. CDR3 sequence reads: CASSELWRGGYQETQYF. In nucleotides, the CDR3 is TGTGCCAGCAGTGAGCTGTGGCGGGGGGGCTACCAAGAGACCCAGTACTTC.

J is TRBJ2-1 and V is TRBV7-6, with TRBD1 as a possible D gene (7 bases). V was trimmed by 1 base and J by 12 bases, leaving 16 bases between them. Looked up from germline, CDR1 is SGHVS and CDR2 is FNYEAQ. This CDR3 has 14 amino acids. The CDR3 sequence: CASSLEGAGTPQFF. The CDR3 region has the DNA TGTGCCAGCAGCTTAGAGGGGGCCGGGACTCCGCAGTTCTTC.

The V and J genes are TRBV7-2 and TRBJ2-3, with D unclear. Trimming took 0 bases from V and 2 from J, leaving 12 bases between them. From germline, CDR1 is SGHTA and CDR2 FQGNSA. CDR3 length equals 16 residues. The CDR3 loop reads CASSLARRLPTDTQYF. The DNA for the CDR3 is TGTGCCAGCAGCTTAGCGCGAAGACTTCCCACAGATACGCAGTATTTT.